This T cell receptor (beta chain) was retrieved from a study of shared T cell receptors in the human thymus. The method was immunoSEQ multiplex PCR; TCRdb's version includes in-frame clones alone and lacks a portion of them. The repertoire holds hundreds of thousands of clones, with 80% to 90% as singletons. V lost 4 bases, J lost 0 bases, and 13 bases lay in between. CDR3 size: 15 residues. Germline V CDR1 and CDR2: SQVTM, ANQGSEA. The same sample was also studied in work on human thymus T cells. As that report states: Those donating were healthy Finnish infants in corrective surgery for congenital heart defects. Seemingly biased V and J gene usage marked thymic and blood repertoires. Highly overlapping thymic repertoires in unrelated individuals were reported by related research.

The TCR was taken from a boy in the first two years of life with a congenital heart defect. The J gene is TRBJ2-4, the V gene TRBV29-1, with D possibly matching TRBD2 (5 bases). Sequencing was done on a sample of thymocytes. The CDR3 bases are TGCAGCGTTGTGGGAGCCGCTATAGCCAAAAACATTCAGTACTTC. Protein sequence: CSVVGAAIAKNIQYF.